This TCR beta chain is from a study of patients and donors after allogeneic stem cell transplantation. MiXCR was run by TCRdb on the RT-PCR reads, yielding one entry per CDR3 protein. The table shows some 960,000 distinct CDR3 sequences, with about 20% occurring only once. CDR3 length: 12 amino acids. V lost 5 bases, J lost 9 bases, and 5 bases stayed unmatched. Germline-derived CDR1 and CDR2 are SSHAT and FNYEAQ (reference sequence). The rearrangement links TRBV7-7 to TRBJ2-3, with TRBD1 matching 7 bases. Sequenced: blood, either unsorted or a sorted T cell fraction (not recorded which). This clonotype originated in a human donor who was either an allogeneic HSCT recipient or a stem cell or donor lymphocyte infusion donor (not recorded which). It is not recorded whose cells these are; they may come from a transplant donor. The CDR3 coding sequence is TGTGCCAGCAGCCAAGAACAGGGGACGCAGTATTTT. Translation gives CASSQEQGTQYF.